This T cell receptor beta chain was obtained from a study of T cell responses to AZD1222 COVID-19 vaccine. Per germline, CDR1 MNHEY and CDR2 SVGEGT. After removal of 6 bases from V and 0 bases from J, the junction contained 19 bases not matched to a gene. The CDR3 totals 20 residues. Details on this clone: Its antigen is undetermined.

Sequencing used immunoSEQ multiplex PCR; TCRdb keeps in-frame clones, though not all of them. The sample has roughly 100,000 clones; 89% are singletons. Whole-study results and caveats: Two AZD1222 administrations were followed by greater Spike-specific TCR breadth and depth. Across the whole spike, CD4 TCRs peaked at regions 160-218 and 743-854.

The material was peripheral blood, obtained 28 days after the second AZD1222 dose. This receptor was obtained from an adult who received the AZD1222 COVID-19 vaccine. The V gene is TRBV6-2 or TRBV6-3, the J gene TRBJ2-2, with 7 positions matching TRBD2. CDR3 residues: CASSHLGSSGRLPNTGELFF. The CDR3 coding sequence is TGTGCCAGCAGCCATCTCGGGTCTTCCGGGAGGCTTCCGAACACCGGGGAGCTGTTTTTT.